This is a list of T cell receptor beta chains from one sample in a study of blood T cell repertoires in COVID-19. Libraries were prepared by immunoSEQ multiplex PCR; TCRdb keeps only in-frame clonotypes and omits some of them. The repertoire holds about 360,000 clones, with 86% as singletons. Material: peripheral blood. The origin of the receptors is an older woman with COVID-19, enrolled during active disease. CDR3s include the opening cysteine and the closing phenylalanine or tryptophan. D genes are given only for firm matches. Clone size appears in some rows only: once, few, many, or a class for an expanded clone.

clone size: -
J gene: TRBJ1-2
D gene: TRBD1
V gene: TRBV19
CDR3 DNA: TGTGCCAGTAGTGAGGGACAGGGGAACTATGGCTACACCTTC
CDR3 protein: CASSEGQGNYGYTF

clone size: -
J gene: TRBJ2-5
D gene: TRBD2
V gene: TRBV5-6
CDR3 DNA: TGTGCCAGCAGCTTGGAATCGACTAGCGCCCCGTACTTC
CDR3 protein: CASSLESTSAPYF

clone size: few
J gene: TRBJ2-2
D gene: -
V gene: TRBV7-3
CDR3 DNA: TGTGCCAGCAGCTCTGGACTGGTTACGAACACCGGGGAGCTGTTTTTT
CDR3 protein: CASSSGLVTNTGELFF

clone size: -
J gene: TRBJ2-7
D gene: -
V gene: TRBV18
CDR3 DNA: TGTGCCAGCTCAACTTTACAGGTTCCCTACGAGCAGTACTTC
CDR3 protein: CASSTLQVPYEQYF

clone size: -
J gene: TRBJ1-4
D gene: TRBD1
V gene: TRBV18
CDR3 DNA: TGTGCCAGCTCACCACCCGGGACAGCTAATGAAAAACTGTTTTTT
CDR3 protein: CASSPPGTANEKLFF

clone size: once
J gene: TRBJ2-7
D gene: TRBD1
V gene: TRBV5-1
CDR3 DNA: TGCGCCAGCAGGGAAGGGACAGGCGCCGAGCAGTACTTC
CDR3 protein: CASREGTGAEQYF

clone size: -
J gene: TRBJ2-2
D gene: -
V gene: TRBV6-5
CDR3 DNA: TGTGCCAGCAGTTACTCCCCAGGAACCGGGGAGCTGTTTTTT
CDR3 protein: CASSYSPGTGELFF

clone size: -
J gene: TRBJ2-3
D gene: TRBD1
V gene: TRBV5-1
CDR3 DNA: TGCGCCAGCAAAGTCGGGACAGCTAGCACAGATACGCAGTATTTT
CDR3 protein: CASKVGTASTDTQYF

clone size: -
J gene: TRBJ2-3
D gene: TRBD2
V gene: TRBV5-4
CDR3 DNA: TGTGCCAGCAGCGCGGGGGGTAGCGGGGGGTACACAGATACGCAGTATTTT
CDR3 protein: CASSAGGSGGYTDTQYF

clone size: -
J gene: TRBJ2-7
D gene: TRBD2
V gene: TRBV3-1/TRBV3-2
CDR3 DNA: TGTGCCAGCAGCCATCGGCGGGGGAAGTACGAGCAGTACTTC
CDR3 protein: CASSHRRGKYEQYF

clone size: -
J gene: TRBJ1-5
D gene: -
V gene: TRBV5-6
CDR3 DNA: TGTGCCAGCAGCTTGCGGGGGGGCGATCAGCCCCAGCATTTT
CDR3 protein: CASSLRGGDQPQHF

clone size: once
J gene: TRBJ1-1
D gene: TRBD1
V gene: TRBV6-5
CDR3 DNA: TGTGCCAGCAGTTCGAATGACAGGGGGAAACTGTCCGCTTTCTTT
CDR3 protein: CASSSNDRGKLSAFF

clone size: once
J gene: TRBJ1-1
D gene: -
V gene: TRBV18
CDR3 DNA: TGTGCCAGCTCACCATCCTCCCGCAGGGGAAACACTGAAGCTTTCTTT
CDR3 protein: CASSPSSRRGNTEAFF

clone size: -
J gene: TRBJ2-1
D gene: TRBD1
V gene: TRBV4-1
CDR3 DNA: TGCGCCAGCAGCCAATGGGACAGGGGGGGTCGCAATGAGCAGTTCTTC
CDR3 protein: CASSQWDRGGRNEQFF

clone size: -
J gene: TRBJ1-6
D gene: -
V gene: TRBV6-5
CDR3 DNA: TGTGCCAGCAGAATGGACACCTATAATTCACCCCTCCACTTT
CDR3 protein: CASRMDTYNSPLHF

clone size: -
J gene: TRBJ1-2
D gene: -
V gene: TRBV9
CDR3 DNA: TGTGCCAGCAGCACATTATATGGCTACACCTTC
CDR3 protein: CASSTLYGYTF

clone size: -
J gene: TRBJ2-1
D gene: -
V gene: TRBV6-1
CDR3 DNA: TGTGCCAGCAGTGTGTCGGGGGGCGTCACCTACAATGAGCAGTTCTTC
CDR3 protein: CASSVSGGVTYNEQFF

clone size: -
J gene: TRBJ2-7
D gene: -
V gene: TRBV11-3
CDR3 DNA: TGTGCCAGCAGCTTAAGGTCTACAGGTATCGACGAGCAGTACTTC
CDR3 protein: CASSLRSTGIDEQYF

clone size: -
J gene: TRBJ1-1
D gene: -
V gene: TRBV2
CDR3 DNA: TGTGCCAGCAGCCAGGGGTGGAATCCTGAAGCTTTCTTT
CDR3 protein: CASSQGWNPEAFF

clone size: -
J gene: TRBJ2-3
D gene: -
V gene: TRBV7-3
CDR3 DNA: TGTGCCAGCAGCTTAGGGACACCCAGCACAGATACGCAGTATTTT
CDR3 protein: CASSLGTPSTDTQYF

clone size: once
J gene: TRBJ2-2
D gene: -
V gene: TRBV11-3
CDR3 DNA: TGTGCCAGCAGCGAATACCGGGGGGCCGGAACCGGGGAGCTGTTTTTT
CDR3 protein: CASSEYRGAGTGELFF

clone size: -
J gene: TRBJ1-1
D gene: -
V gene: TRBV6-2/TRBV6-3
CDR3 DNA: TGTGCCAGCAGTTGGCAACAGGGCACTGAAGCTTTCTTT
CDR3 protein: CASSWQQGTEAFF

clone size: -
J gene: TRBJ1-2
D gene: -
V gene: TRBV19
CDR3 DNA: TGTGCCAGTAGTATAGATGGCGGAGGGACTAACTATGGCTACACCTTC
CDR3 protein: CASSIDGGGTNYGYTF

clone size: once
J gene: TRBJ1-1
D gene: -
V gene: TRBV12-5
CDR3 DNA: TGTGCTAGTTCTACGGAGGCGGCATACGGCAAGGCTTTCTTT
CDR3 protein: CASSTEAAYGKAFF

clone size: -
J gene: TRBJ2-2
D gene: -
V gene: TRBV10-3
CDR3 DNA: TGTGCCATCGCAGAAAACACCGGGGAGCTGTTTTTT
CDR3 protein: CAIAENTGELFF

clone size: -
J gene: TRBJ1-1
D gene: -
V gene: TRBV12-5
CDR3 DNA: TGTGCTAGTGGTTTGGGTTTCGGACAGAACACTGAAGCTTTCTTT
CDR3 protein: CASGLGFGQNTEAFF

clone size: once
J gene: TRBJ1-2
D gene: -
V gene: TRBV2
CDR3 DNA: TGTGCCAGCAGTCCCCGCGGGGGGGAGCATGGCTACACCTTC
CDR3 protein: CASSPRGGEHGYTF

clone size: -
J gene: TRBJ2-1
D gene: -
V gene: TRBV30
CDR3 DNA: TGTGCCTGGACCCTCCTCCGAGGAGGGGAGCAGTTCTTC
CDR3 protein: CAWTLLRGGEQFF

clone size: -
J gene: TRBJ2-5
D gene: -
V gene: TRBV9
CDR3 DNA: TGTGCCAGCAGCCCCCGGGACAACCAAGAGACCCAGTACTTC
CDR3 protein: CASSPRDNQETQYF

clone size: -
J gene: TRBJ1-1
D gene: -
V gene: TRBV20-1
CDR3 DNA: TGCAGTGCGAATCAGGGGACTGAAGCTTTCTTT
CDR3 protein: CSANQGTEAFF